The clone carrying this TCR beta chain was found a few times. Its cognate antigen is unknown. The record originates from a study of beta chain features in type 1 diabetes. Reverse transcription of all isolated RNA meant that expressed TCRB transcripts were sequenced. Clones were read by immunoSEQ multiplex PCR, and TCRdb kept only the in-frame ones, dropping some. The profile shows about 140,000 clones, around a tenth of them singletons. Study-level results: Sequencing of cDNA might inflate the share of cells that strongly express TCR. Lower insertion and higher deletion counts appeared at VDJ junctions in type 1 diabetes patients.

CDR3 length: 16 amino acids. Deletions cut 6 bases from V and 1 base from J, with 18 bases between. Germline CDR1 MNHNY, CDR2 SVGAGI (reference sequence). V is TRBV6-6 and J is TRBJ1-1, with D perhaps TRBD1 (5 bases). The material sequenced was central memory CD4+ T cells from blood. The source is a woman between 40 and 55 years old in good health. The CDR3 reads CASSRHPQGTNTEAFF. As DNA, the CDR3 is TGTGCCAGCAGCCGCCACCCCCAGGGAACGAACACTGAAGCTTTCTTT.